Shown below are 9 T cell receptor beta chains from a single sample sequenced in a study of response to subunit inactivated influenza vaccine. TCRdb re-derived calls from the RT-PCR reads in MiXCR, one entry per CDR3 protein. The sample lists around 790,000 distinct CDR3 sequences; 21% were seen once. The sequenced sample was PBMCs from blood, obtained 5 to 6 days after vaccination. These receptors all stem from a man aged 45-65 years who received an inactivated influenza vaccine.

This clonotype was seen a few times. The chain is built from TRBV12-3 or TRBV12-4 and TRBJ2-4; perhaps TRBD1 as D (6 bases). This CDR3 is 16 amino acids long. V lost 6 bases and J 1 base, leaving 16 bases between the germline ends. This chain's CDR3 is CASSPTGLRAKNIQYF. CDR3 nucleotides: TGTGCCAGCAGCCCAACAGGGCTCCGGGCCAAAAACATTCAGTACTTC.

The rearrangement links TRBV10-2 to TRBJ1-6; D ambiguous. The V end was cut by 1 base, the J end by 14 bases, with 12 bases between. This CDR3 comprises 13 residues. Germline V gives CDR1 WSHSY, CDR2 SAAADI. In nucleotides, the CDR3 is TGCGCCAGCAGTGAGTGGCAATCCGGGGCCCTCCACTTT. Translation: CASSEWQSGALHF.

This rearrangement joins TRBV6-6 to TRBJ2-3; no firm D call. The CDR3 is 13 amino acids. Germline lookup yields CDR1 MNHNY and CDR2 SVGAGI (reference sequence). V lost 4 bases and J lost 2, with 7 bases in between. The CDR3 sequence is CASSWATTDTQYF. CDR3 DNA sequence: TGTGCCAGCAGTTGGGCTACCACAGATACGCAGTATTTT.

This clonotype has a count of ten or more. The CDR3 here is CASSPFTGGTDTQYF. CDR3 nucleotide sequence: TGTGCCAGCAGCCCCTTTACGGGGGGCACAGATACGCAGTATTTT. The V gene is TRBV7-6, the J gene TRBJ2-3; D may be TRBD2 (6 bases). Between the trimmed V and J ends, which lost 5 bases and 1 base, there was a span of 13 bases. Germline CDR1 is SGHVS and CDR2 is FNYEAQ. The CDR3 covers 15 residues.

This chain links TRBV20-1 with TRBJ2-3; TRBD2 might be the D (6 bases). Looked up from germline, CDR1 is DFQATT and CDR2 is SNEGSKA (reference sequence). The CDR3 has 15 residues. The germline V and J ends were trimmed by 4 bases and 6 bases, with 20 bases remaining between them. The CDR3 region has the DNA TGCAGTGCTACCCCAGGAGGGGTTCGCGAGGATACGCAGTATTTT. The encoded protein is CSATPGGVREDTQYF.

The chain combines TRBV24-1 with TRBJ2-1; no clear D. The CDR3 totals 15 residues. The germline V and J ends were trimmed by 1 base and 6 bases, with 12 bases remaining between them. Germline assignment: CDR1 KGHDR and CDR2 SFDVKD. The CDR3, as DNA: TGTGCCACCAGTGATTTAAGTGGGCGGTTCAATGAGCAGTTCTTC. Amino acid sequence: CATSDLSGRFNEQFF.

The chain recombines TRBV30 with TRBJ2-7; no definite D call. CDR1 GTSNPN and CDR2 SVGIG come from the germline V gene (reference sequence). Between the trimmed V and J ends, which lost 0 bases and 2 bases, there was a span of 8 bases. There are 13 residues in the CDR3. Here the CDR3 DNA reads TGTGCCTGGAGTGTGAGGACGGCCTACGAGCAGTACTTC. Residues: CAWSVRTAYEQYF. Filled out from reference TRBV30 and TRBJ2-7, the complete variable domain reads SQTIHQWPATLVQPVGSPLSLECTVEGTSNPNLYWYRQAAGRGLQLLFYSVGIGQISSEVPQNLSASRPQDRQFILSSKKLLLSDSGFYLCAWSVRTAYEQYFGPGTRLTVT.

This clonotype occurred a few times. J is TRBJ2-3 and V is TRBV5-4; D is unclear. Trimming removed 4 bases at V and 1 base at J, with 10 bases between. The CDR3 consists of 14 residues. Germline CDR1 and CDR2: SGHNT and YYREEE (reference sequence). As DNA, the CDR3 is TGTGCCAGCAGCATACCGTCCCGCACAGATACGCAGTATTTT. It yields the protein CASSIPSRTDTQYF.

This clonotype has only a few counts. V and J are TRBV6-1 and TRBJ1-5, with 10 bases matching TRBD1. Trimming took 4 bases from V and 7 from J; bases not matched to a gene: 4. Germline-derived CDR1 and CDR2 are MNHNS and SASEGT. The CDR3 covers 14 residues. CDR3 DNA: TGTGCCAGCAGTGGCGGACAGGGGGAACAGCCCCAGCATTTT. The encoded protein is CASSGGQGEQPQHF.